A selection of T cell receptor beta chains follows, all from one sample in a study of blood T cell repertoires in COVID-19. The data were produced by immunoSEQ multiplex PCR, yet TCRdb's version contains in-frame clones alone and is incomplete. The sample yields approximately 210,000 clones, 89% seen once. Material for sequencing was peripheral blood. The receptors were sampled from a woman between 40 and 50 years old with acute or convalescent COVID-19. Both conserved end residues are part of each CDR3. The order of the fields is D gene, V gene, clone size, J gene, CDR3 protein, CDR3 DNA. D genes are given only for firm matches. Expanded clones get a size class; other rows say once, few or many, or leave the size out.

>TRBD1|TRBV5-1|-|TRBJ1-1
CASSLSPTGGRAFF
TGCGCCAGCAGCTTATCCCCAACAGGGGGCCGTGCTTTCTTT
>-|TRBV24-1|-|TRBJ1-2
CATSDSGDRYTF
TGTGCCACCAGTGATAGTGGAGACCGCTACACCTTC
>TRBD1|TRBV5-8|-|TRBJ2-5
CASSLAVGTGVAETQYF
TGTGCCAGCAGCTTGGCGGTAGGGACAGGGGTTGCAGAGACCCAGTACTTC
>TRBD1|TRBV25-1|-|TRBJ2-6
CASRTGGSGANVLTF
TGTGCCAGCAGAACAGGGGGCTCTGGGGCCAACGTCCTGACTTTC
>TRBD2|TRBV11-2|-|TRBJ2-5
CASSSGRLAEETQYF
TGTGCCAGCAGCTCAGGGCGACTAGCTGAGGAGACCCAGTACTTC
>-|TRBV9|once|TRBJ1-2
CASSVVAGANYGYTF
TGTGCCAGCAGCGTAGTGGCAGGGGCCAACTATGGCTACACCTTC
>-|TRBV7-9|-|TRBJ1-3
CASSFTASGNTIYF
TGTGCCAGCAGCTTTACAGCCTCTGGAAACACCATATATTTT
>-|TRBV7-2|-|TRBJ1-1
CASSLGGKFNTEAFF
TGTGCCAGCAGCTTAGGAGGAAAATTCAACACTGAAGCTTTCTTT
>TRBD1|TRBV3-1/TRBV3-2|-|TRBJ2-3
CASSHFRQGVSTDTQYF
TGTGCCAGCAGCCATTTCAGACAGGGGGTATCCACAGATACGCAGTATTTT
>-|TRBV6-6|-|TRBJ2-2
CATPRSTNTGELFF
TGTGCCACCCCTCGGAGCACGAACACCGGGGAGCTGTTTTTT
>-|TRBV10-2|-|TRBJ1-2
CASSEPEGFYGYTF
TGCGCCAGCAGTGAACCGGAGGGATTCTATGGCTACACCTTC
>-|TRBV30|-|TRBJ2-6
CAWSGSRGANVLTF
TGTGCCTGGAGCGGGTCTCGGGGGGCCAACGTCCTGACTTTC
>-|TRBV11-2|-|TRBJ2-2
CASSSREVLNTGELFF
TGTGCCAGCAGCTCGCGAGAGGTCCTGAACACCGGGGAGCTGTTTTTT
>-|TRBV7-9|-|TRBJ1-4
CASSLIPIGTDTWEKLFF
TGTGCCAGCAGCTTAATCCCTATCGGAACGGACACTTGGGAAAAACTGTTTTTT
>-|TRBV7-2|-|TRBJ1-5
CASSLTGFSNQPQHF
TGTGCCAGCAGCTTAACAGGGTTCAGCAATCAGCCCCAGCATTTT
>-|TRBV6-6|-|TRBJ2-3
CASSYSGAVDTQYF
TGTGCCAGCAGTTACTCGGGGGCCGTGGATACGCAGTATTTT
>-|TRBV5-8|-|TRBJ2-6
CASSLVREFSGANVLTF
TGTGCCAGCAGCTTGGTGAGGGAATTCTCTGGGGCCAACGTCCTGACTTTC
>TRBD1|TRBV4-2|-|TRBJ1-1
CASSQGTSGGSTEAFF
TGTGCCAGCAGCCAAGGGACCTCAGGGGGAAGTACTGAAGCTTTCTTT
>-|TRBV12-3/TRBV12-4|-|TRBJ1-2
CASSQGNYGYTF
TGTGCCAGCAGCCAGGGTAACTATGGCTACACCTTC
>TRBD2|TRBV5-1|-|TRBJ2-1
CASSLVAGGHRSYNEQFF
TGCGCCAGCAGCTTGGTTGCGGGGGGACACCGCTCCTACAATGAGCAGTTCTTC
>TRBD1|TRBV7-3|-|TRBJ2-5
CASSLRSGTGETQYF
TGTGCCAGCAGCTTAAGATCCGGGACAGGAGAGACCCAGTACTTC
>-|TRBV6-1|once|TRBJ1-1
CASANDRLGITFF
TGTGCCAGCGCCAATGACAGGCTCGGGATAACTTTCTTT
>-|TRBV11-2|-|TRBJ2-1
CASSLIRGGEQFF
TGTGCCAGCAGCTTGATCAGGGGCGGGGAGCAGTTCTTC
>-|TRBV4-1|once|TRBJ2-2
CAREAVHTGELFF
TGCGCCAGGGAGGCCGTGCACACCGGGGAGCTGTTTTTT
>-|TRBV11-2|-|TRBJ1-2
CAIAASYGYTF
TGTGCCATAGCAGCTTCCTATGGCTACACCTTC
>TRBD1|TRBV9|-|TRBJ1-2
CASTPGGDRSNYGYTF
TGTGCCAGCACCCCAGGGGGCGACAGATCTAACTATGGCTACACCTTC
>TRBD2|TRBV4-2|-|TRBJ2-2
CASSQEKAGGPNGELFF
TGTGCCAGCAGCCAAGAAAAGGCGGGGGGGCCTAACGGGGAGCTGTTTTTT
>-|TRBV2|-|TRBJ1-5
CASSGPGAATLSNQPQHF
TGTGCCAGCAGCGGCCCAGGGGCAGCGACGCTTAGCAATCAGCCCCAGCATTTT
>-|TRBV14|-|TRBJ2-1
CASSQGLSSYNEQFF
TGTGCCAGCAGCCAAGGACTTAGCTCCTACAATGAGCAGTTCTTC
>-|TRBV2|-|TRBJ1-5
CASSEGRAGNQPQHF
TGTGCCAGCAGTGAGGGCAGGGCTGGCAATCAGCCCCAGCATTTT
>-|TRBV7-2|-|TRBJ1-4
CASSLEMGRGLNEKLFF
TGTGCCAGCAGCCTAGAGATGGGGAGAGGATTAAATGAAAAACTGTTTTTT
>-|TRBV2|-|TRBJ1-1
CASSDRPSLGAFF
TGTGCCAGCAGTGACCGCCCCAGCCTGGGCGCTTTCTTT
>-|TRBV25-1|-|TRBJ1-2
CASSASRDGNYGYTF
TGTGCCAGCAGTGCCTCCAGGGATGGGAACTATGGCTACACCTTC
>TRBD2|TRBV2|-|TRBJ2-1
CASSEPTSGGASWGSYNEQFF
TGTGCCAGCAGTGAACCGACTAGCGGGGGGGCCTCCTGGGGCTCCTACAATGAGCAGTTCTTC
>TRBD1|TRBV10-3|-|TRBJ1-5
CAISESQTGGTGEPQHF
TGTGCCATCAGTGAGTCTCAGACAGGGGGCACCGGGGAGCCCCAGCATTTT
>TRBD1|TRBV29-1|-|TRBJ2-3
CSVFPWTGGFTDTQYF
TGCAGCGTTTTTCCTTGGACAGGAGGATTCACAGATACGCAGTATTTT
>TRBD1|TRBV18|-|TRBJ1-1
CASSPGQGLYTEAFF
TGTGCCAGCTCACCGGGACAGGGGTTGTATACTGAAGCTTTCTTT
>-|TRBV5-1|-|TRBJ2-5
CASSRERREETQYF
TGCGCCAGCAGCCGGGAACGGCGGGAAGAGACCCAGTACTTC
>-|TRBV6-6|-|TRBJ1-4
CASSYGGRGELFF
TGTGCCAGCAGTTACGGGGGCCGCGGTGAACTGTTTTTT
>TRBD1|TRBV12-5|-|TRBJ1-1
CASATGRVRNTEAFF
TGTGCTAGTGCGACAGGGAGAGTAAGGAACACTGAAGCTTTCTTT
>TRBD1|TRBV6-5|-|TRBJ2-2
CASSHFDRGETGELFF
TGTGCCAGCAGTCACTTCGACAGGGGAGAAACCGGGGAGCTGTTTTTT
>-|TRBV6-5|-|TRBJ1-2
CASSQFAGGDYGYTF
TGTGCCAGCAGTCAATTCGCTGGGGGCGACTATGGCTACACCTTC
>TRBD1|TRBV5-1|-|TRBJ1-5
CASSPGTGGIANQPQHF
TGCGCCAGCAGCCCCGGGACAGGGGGCATAGCCAATCAGCCCCAGCATTTT
>-|TRBV7-6|-|TRBJ1-1
CASSLGFGRKAFF
TGTGCCAGCAGCTTGGGGTTTGGGAGGAAAGCTTTCTTT
>-|TRBV4-1|-|TRBJ1-4
CASSLTPVEKLFF
TGCGCCAGCAGCCTTACTCCGGTTGAAAAACTGTTTTTT
>TRBD1|TRBV28|-|TRBJ2-1
CASSRQGEGYEQFF
TGTGCCAGCAGCCGACAGGGGGAAGGCTATGAGCAGTTCTTC
>TRBD1|TRBV19|once|TRBJ1-1
CASSIDGDRGQTEAFF
TGTGCCAGTAGTATAGATGGCGACAGGGGGCAAACTGAAGCTTTCTTT
>-|TRBV18|once|TRBJ1-2
CASSPPTVTGYTF
TGTGCCAGCTCACCCCCGACAGTCACGGGCTACACCTTC
>TRBD2|TRBV6-2/TRBV6-3|few|TRBJ2-4
CASSSGGAPNIQYF
TGTGCCAGCAGTAGCGGGGGGGCCCCGAACATTCAGTACTTC
>TRBD2|TRBV6-2/TRBV6-3|few|TRBJ2-2
CASSSGLAGGLTGELFF
TGTGCCAGCAGCTCGGGACTAGCGGGGGGGCTGACCGGGGAGCTGTTTTTT
>TRBD2|TRBV9|-|TRBJ2-3
CASSIRGLVTDTQYF
TGTGCCAGCAGCATCCGAGGACTAGTCACAGATACGCAGTATTTT
>-|TRBV2|once|TRBJ1-2
CASRRAMGSSDTF
TGTGCCAGCAGGCGGGCGATGGGGAGTTCTGACACCTTC